Described below is a single T cell receptor beta chain sequence and its context. Antigen: not known. This sample stems from a study of cytomegalovirus exposure and HLA in healthy donors. Germline V gene data show CDR1 as MDHEN and CDR2 as SYDVKM. Trimming removed 6 bases at V and 2 bases at J, with 4 bases between. The CDR3 spans 11 residues. Study results and caveats: The investigators catalogued about 170 TCR beta chains as cytomegalovirus-associated. Follow-up analysis seemed to connect common viral pathogens with several of the most significant clusters identified. Rare TCR sequences predominated, though certain public TCRs were found in many donors.

The primer mix had 60 Vbeta and 13 Jbeta primers. Repertoires were generated with immunoSEQ multiplex PCR, while TCRdb's copy carries only in-frame clones and drops some. Of 110,000 or so clones in the sample, about 81% were seen once. Input material: PBMCs. The TCR comes from a middle-aged man in good health and CMV-seronegative. The chain joins TRBV28 to TRBJ1-1; D unresolved. CDR3 region: CASRINTEAFF. The CDR3 DNA reads TGTGCCAGCAGAATAAACACTGAAGCTTTCTTT.